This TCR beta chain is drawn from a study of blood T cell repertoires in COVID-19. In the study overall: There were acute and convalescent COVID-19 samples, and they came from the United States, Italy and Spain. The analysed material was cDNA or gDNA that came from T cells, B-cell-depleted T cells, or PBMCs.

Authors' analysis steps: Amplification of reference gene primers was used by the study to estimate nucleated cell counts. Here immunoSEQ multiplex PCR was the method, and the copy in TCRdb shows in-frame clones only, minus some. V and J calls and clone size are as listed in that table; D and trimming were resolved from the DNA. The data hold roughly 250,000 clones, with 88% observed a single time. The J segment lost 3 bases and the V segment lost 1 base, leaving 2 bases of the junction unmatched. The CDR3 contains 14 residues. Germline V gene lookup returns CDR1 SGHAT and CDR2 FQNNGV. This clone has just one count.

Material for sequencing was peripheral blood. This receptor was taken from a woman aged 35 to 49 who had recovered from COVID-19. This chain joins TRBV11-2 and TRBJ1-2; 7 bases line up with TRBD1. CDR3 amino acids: CASSLARGDYGYTF. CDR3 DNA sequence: TGTGCCAGCAGCTTAGCCAGGGGGGACTATGGCTACACCTTC. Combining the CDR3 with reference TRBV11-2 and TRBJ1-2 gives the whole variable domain EAGVAQSPRYKIIEKRQSVAFWCNPISGHATLYWYQQILGQGPKLLIQFQNNGVVDDSQLPKDRFSAERLKGVDSTLKIQPAKLEDSAVYLCASSLARGDYGYTFGSGTRLTVV.